This T cell receptor beta chain originates from a study of blood T cell repertoires in COVID-19. Method: immunoSEQ multiplex PCR; TCRdb's copy keeps in-frame clones and lacks some. Of 150,000 to 200,000 clones listed, roughly 88% were seen once; the top ten hold 13%. The ends were cut back, 3 bases at V and 2 bases at J, with 7 bases in the middle. This CDR3 contains 13 residues. Germline V gene sequence: CDR1 MDHEN, CDR2 SYDVKM. This clone came up once. This sample includes further DNA sequences coding for the same CDR3. This chain joins TRBV28 and TRBJ1-2; D is possibly TRBD1 (6 bases). The sample consisted of PBMCs or T cells enriched from blood (not recorded which). This receptor was taken from a woman in her sixties who had recovered from COVID-19. CDR3 residues: CASSFGQNYGYTF. The CDR3 DNA reads TGTGCCAGCAGTTTCGGACAGAACTATGGCTACACCTTC.